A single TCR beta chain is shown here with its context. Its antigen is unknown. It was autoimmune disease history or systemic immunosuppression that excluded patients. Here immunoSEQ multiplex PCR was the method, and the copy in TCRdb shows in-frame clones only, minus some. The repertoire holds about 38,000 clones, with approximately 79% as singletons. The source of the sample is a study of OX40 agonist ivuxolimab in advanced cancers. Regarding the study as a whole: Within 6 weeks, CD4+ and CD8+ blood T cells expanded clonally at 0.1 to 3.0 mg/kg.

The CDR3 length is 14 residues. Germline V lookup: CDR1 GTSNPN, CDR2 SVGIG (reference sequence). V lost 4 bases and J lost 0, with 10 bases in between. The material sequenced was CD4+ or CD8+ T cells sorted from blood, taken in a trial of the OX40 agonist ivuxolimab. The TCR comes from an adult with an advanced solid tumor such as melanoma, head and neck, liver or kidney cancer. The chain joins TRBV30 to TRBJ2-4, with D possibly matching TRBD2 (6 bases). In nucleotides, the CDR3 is TGTGCCTGGACTCCGGGACTAGCCAAAAACATTCAGTACTTC. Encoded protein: CAWTPGLAKNIQYF.